The 5 T cell receptor beta chains reported below all come from one sample, sequenced in a study of blood T cell repertoires in COVID-19. Assay: immunoSEQ multiplex PCR; the TCRdb copy retains only in-frame clones and omits some. This table has 20,000 to 25,000 clones, about 90% appearing once. Sequencing input: peripheral blood. Receptors were obtained from a woman over 75 with active COVID-19.

This chain uses TRBV6-5 with TRBJ1-1; 10 bases are a match to TRBD1. In germline, CDR1 is MNHEY, CDR2 SVGAGI. This CDR3 contains 15 residues. Trimming at V came to 6 bases and at J to 4 bases, leaving 8 bases not matched to a gene. The CDR3 loop is CASRATGGVGTEAFF. In DNA, the CDR3 is TGTGCCAGCAGAGCGACAGGGGGCGTTGGCACTGAAGCTTTCTTT.

The rearrangement joins TRBV9 to TRBJ2-1, with 8 bases aligning to TRBD1. CDR3 size: 14 residues. Germline V gene data show CDR1 as SGDLS and CDR2 as YYNGEE. V lost 4 bases to trimming and J lost 9 bases; unmatched junction nucleotides: 9. The CDR3 region is CASSLGQGWAEQFF. DNA for the CDR3: TGTGCCAGCAGCCTAGGACAGGGATGGGCTGAGCAGTTCTTC.

J is TRBJ2-7 and V is TRBV7-3; 8 bases align to TRBD1. Germline CDR1 SGHTA, CDR2 FQGTGA. The V and J ends lost 5 bases and 4 bases, in that order; junction bases with no gene match: 4. CDR3 length: 13 amino acids. CDR3 nucleotides: TGTGCCAGCAGCCCTGGACAGGGTTACGAGCAGTACTTC. It codes for CASSPGQGYEQYF.

The chain couples TRBV9 to TRBJ1-2; 9 nucleotides line up with TRBD1. J lost 5 bases, V lost 4 bases, and 9 bases had no gene match. Germline V CDR1 and CDR2: SGDLS, YYNGEE. The CDR3 is 15 residues long. CDR3 nucleotides: TGTGCCAGCAGCACAGGGGGACAGGGAGTTTATGGCTACACCTTC. It specifies CASSTGGQGVYGYTF. Using reference TRBV9 and TRBJ1-2 for the parts outside the CDR3, the full variable domain is DSGVTQTPKHLITATGQRVTLRCSPRSGDLSVYWYQQSLDQGLQFLIQYYNGEERAKGNILERFSAQQFPDLHSELNLSSLELGDSALYFCASSTGGQGVYGYTFGSGTRLTVV.

The chain employs TRBV7-2 and TRBJ1-2, with a weak D call TRBD1 (6 bases). There are 13 residues in the CDR3. V was clipped by 5 bases and J by 13 bases, with 20 bases between them. The germline V gene encodes CDR1 SGHTA and CDR2 FQGNSA. The DNA for the CDR3 is TGTGCCAGCAGCCCCCCGGAGGGGGGGACTGGCACCTTC. This gives the protein CASSPPEGGTGTF.